These T cell receptor beta chains were read from a single sample in a study of blood T cell repertoires in COVID-19. Assay: immunoSEQ multiplex PCR; the TCRdb copy retains only in-frame clones and omits some. The data hold 150,000 to 200,000 clones, with around three quarters observed a single time. The sequenced sample consisted of peripheral blood. These receptor sequences come from a man between 70 and 80 years old with active or convalescent COVID-19. Both conserved end residues are part of each CDR3. The D gene is left open where the match is weak.

J gene: TRBJ2-5; V gene: TRBV30; D gene: -; CDR3 DNA: TGTGCCTGGAGCCCCCCCCAGGGGGGAAGAGAGACCCAGTACTTC; CDR3 protein: CAWSPPQGGRETQYF
J gene: TRBJ1-4; V gene: TRBV28; D gene: -; CDR3 DNA: TGTGCCAGCAGAGAGACAGGTCTTGGGGAAAAACTGTTTTTT; CDR3 protein: CASRETGLGEKLFF
J gene: TRBJ2-5; V gene: TRBV5-4; D gene: -; CDR3 DNA: TGTGCCAGCAGCTTTAGAAATCCTGGTGGAGAGACCCAGTACTTC; CDR3 protein: CASSFRNPGGETQYF
J gene: TRBJ2-7; V gene: TRBV14; D gene: -; CDR3 DNA: TGTGCCAGCAGCCAAGGAGGATACTACGAGCAGTACTTC; CDR3 protein: CASSQGGYYEQYF
J gene: TRBJ2-2; V gene: TRBV9; D gene: -; CDR3 DNA: TGTGCCAGCAGCGCCACTGGGGCTCCGGCCACCGGGGAGCTGTTTTTT; CDR3 protein: CASSATGAPATGELFF
J gene: TRBJ1-6; V gene: TRBV4-3; D gene: TRBD1; CDR3 DNA: TGCGCCAGCAGCCAAGATGGGGACAGGGGGTGGAATTCACCCCTCCACTTT; CDR3 protein: CASSQDGDRGWNSPLHF
J gene: TRBJ1-1; V gene: TRBV30; D gene: TRBD1; CDR3 DNA: TGTGCCTGGACCCGGGGGGGACAGCCGAACACTGAAGCTTTCTTT; CDR3 protein: CAWTRGGQPNTEAFF
J gene: TRBJ2-2; V gene: TRBV6-5; D gene: -; CDR3 DNA: TGTGCCAGCAGTATGCAGGGGTCGAACACCGGGGAGCTGTTTTTT; CDR3 protein: CASSMQGSNTGELFF
J gene: TRBJ1-1; V gene: TRBV5-1; D gene: -; CDR3 DNA: TGCGCCAGCAGCTTGGTGGTAGGGGATCGGGGGATTCATGGTCCGAACACTGAAGCTTTCTTT; CDR3 protein: CASSLVVGDRGIHGPNTEAFF
J gene: TRBJ2-1; V gene: TRBV6-5; D gene: -; CDR3 DNA: TGTGCCAGCAGATTCAGCGGTGCCTCCTACAATGAGCAGTTCTTC; CDR3 protein: CASRFSGASYNEQFF
J gene: TRBJ1-1; V gene: TRBV12-3/TRBV12-4; D gene: -; CDR3 DNA: TGTGCCAGCTCGCGTCCACCTGGCACTGAAGCTTTCTTT; CDR3 protein: CASSRPPGTEAFF